Listed here are 5 T cell receptor beta chains from one sample, sequenced in a study of CD8+ T cells in alopecia areata. Reverse transcription of extracted RNA yielded cDNA, which provided the sequencing template. Clones were sequenced by immunoSEQ multiplex PCR, and TCRdb holds only the in-frame ones, with some missing. This sample has some 200,000 clones, with 50% to 75% found just once. Source: CD4+ T cells sorted from blood, taken at week 0. These receptors originate from a human donor with alopecia areata.

This clone occurred a few times. The V call is TRBV29-1, the J call TRBJ2-3, with D possibly TRBD1 on 6 matching bases. CDR1 and CDR2 (germline): SQVTM, ANQGSEA. The V and J ends lost 6 bases and 7 bases respectively, with 11 bases between them. The CDR3 sequence is 11 residues long. CDR3 DNA: TGCAGCGTGATACAGGGCAATACGCAGTATTTT. Protein product: CSVIQGNTQYF.

This clone occurred many times. The rearrangement uses TRBV11-2 and TRBJ2-5; TRBD2 aligns across 10 bases. With 7 bases clipped from V and 2 bases from J, the junction kept 7 bases outside the gene matches. This CDR3 spans 15 amino acids. From germline, CDR1 is SGHAT and CDR2 FQNNGV. This CDR3 is CASTRGLAAQETQYF. The CDR3 DNA sequence: TGTGCCAGCACCCGAGGACTAGCGGCGCAAGAGACCCAGTACTTC. Full variable domain (remainder filled in from reference TRBV11-2 and TRBJ2-5): EAGVAQSPRYKIIEKRQSVAFWCNPISGHATLYWYQQILGQGPKLLIQFQNNGVVDDSQLPKDRFSAERLKGVDSTLKIQPAKLEDSAVYLCASTRGLAAQETQYFGPGTRLLVL.

The rearrangement joins TRBV15 to TRBJ2-3, with 8 bases matching TRBD2. J lost 2 bases, V lost 1 base, and 5 bases had no gene match. This CDR3 region has 16 residues. The V gene's germline CDR1 is LNHNV and CDR2 YYDKDF (reference sequence). This CDR3 is CATSRGGTRFTDTQYF. The DNA for the CDR3 is TGTGCCACCAGCAGAGGGGGGACTAGATTCACAGATACGCAGTATTTT. The whole variable domain, filled in from reference TRBV15 and TRBJ2-3, reads DAMVIQNPRYQVTQFGKPVTLSCSQTLNHNVMYWYQQKSSQAPKLLFHYYDKDFNNEADTPDNFQSRRPNTSFCFLDIRSPGLGDTAMYLCATSRGGTRFTDTQYFGPGTRLTVL.

This chain joins TRBV7-9 and TRBJ2-3, with D unresolved. Germline values: CDR1 SEHNR, CDR2 FQNEAQ (reference sequence). CDR3 length equals 11 residues. V shed 2 bases and J shed 5 bases, with 2 bases lying between them. CDR3 protein: CASSLRDTQYF. The CDR3 nucleotides are TGTGCCAGCAGCTTAAGAGATACGCAGTATTTT. The full variable domain, its missing parts supplied by reference TRBV7-9 and TRBJ2-3, is DTGVSQNPRHKITKRGQNVTFRCDPISEHNRLYWYRQTLGQGPEFLTYFQNEAQLEKSRLLSDRFSAERPKGSFSTLEIQRTEQGDSAMYLCASSLRDTQYFGPGTRLTVL.

The chain uses TRBV30 and TRBJ2-7; 9 bases map to TRBD1. This CDR3 is built from 14 residues. CDR1 and CDR2 from the germline V gene are GTSNPN and SVGIG (reference sequence). The trim removed 4 bases at V and 0 bases at J, leaving 4 bases unmatched. The CDR3 protein is CAWNRQGVSYEQYF. The CDR3 DNA is TGTGCCTGGAATCGACAGGGGGTCTCCTACGAGCAGTACTTC.